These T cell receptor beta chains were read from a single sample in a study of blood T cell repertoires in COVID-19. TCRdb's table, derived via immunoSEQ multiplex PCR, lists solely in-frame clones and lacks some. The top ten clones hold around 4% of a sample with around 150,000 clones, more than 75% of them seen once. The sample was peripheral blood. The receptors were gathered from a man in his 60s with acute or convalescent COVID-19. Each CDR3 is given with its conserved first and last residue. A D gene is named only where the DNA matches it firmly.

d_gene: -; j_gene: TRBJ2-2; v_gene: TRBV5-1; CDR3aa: CASSAGRNTGELFF; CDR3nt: TGCGCCAGCAGCGCGGGACGCAACACCGGGGAGCTGTTTTTT
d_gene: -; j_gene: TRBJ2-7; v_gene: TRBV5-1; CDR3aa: CASRPSLAIYEQYF; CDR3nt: TGCGCCAGCAGACCCTCCCTAGCGATCTACGAGCAGTACTTC
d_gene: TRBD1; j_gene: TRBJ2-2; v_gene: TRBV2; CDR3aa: CASTLGGAAGELFF; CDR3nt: TGTGCCAGCACCTTAGGGGGCGCGGCCGGGGAGCTGTTTTTT
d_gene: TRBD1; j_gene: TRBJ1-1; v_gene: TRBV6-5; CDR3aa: CASRTGGYTEAFF; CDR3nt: TGTGCCAGCAGAACAGGGGGTTACACTGAAGCTTTCTTT
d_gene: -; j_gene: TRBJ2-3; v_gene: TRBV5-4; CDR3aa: CAITGDSRTDTQYF; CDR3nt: TGTGCCATCACGGGGGACAGCCGCACAGATACGCAGTATTTT
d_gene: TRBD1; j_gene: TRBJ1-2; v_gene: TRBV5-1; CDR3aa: CASSLGQGGPGYGYTF; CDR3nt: TGCGCCAGCAGCCTGGGACAGGGCGGCCCTGGCTATGGCTACACCTTC
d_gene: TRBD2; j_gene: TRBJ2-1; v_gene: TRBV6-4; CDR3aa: CASSSSGSMGGEQFF; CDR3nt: TGTGCCAGCAGCTCTAGCGGGAGTATGGGGGGTGAGCAGTTCTTC
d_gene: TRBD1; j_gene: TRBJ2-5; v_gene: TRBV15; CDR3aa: CATSTGQGASETQYF; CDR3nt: TGTGCCACCAGCACGGGACAGGGGGCGTCGGAGACCCAGTACTTC
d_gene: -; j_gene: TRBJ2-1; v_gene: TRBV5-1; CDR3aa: CASSLAGRSDNEQFF; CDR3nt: TGCGCCAGCAGCTTGGCGGGGAGAAGTGACAATGAGCAGTTCTTC
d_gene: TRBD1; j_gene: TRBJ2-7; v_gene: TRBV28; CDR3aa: CASSLVVGTGGYEQYF; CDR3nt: TGTGCCAGCAGTTTAGTTGTGGGGACAGGGGGCTACGAGCAGTACTTC
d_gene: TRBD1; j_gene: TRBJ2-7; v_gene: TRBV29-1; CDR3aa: CSVLQGAYEQYF; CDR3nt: TGCAGCGTTTTACAGGGGGCCTACGAGCAGTACTTC
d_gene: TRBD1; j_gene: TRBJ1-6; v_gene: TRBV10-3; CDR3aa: CATRTGTEGSPLHF; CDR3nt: TGTGCCACGCGGACCGGGACAGAGGGTTCACCCCTCCACTTT
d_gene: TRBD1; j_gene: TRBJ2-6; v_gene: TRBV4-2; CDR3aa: CASSQGTGGGANVLTF; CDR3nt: TGTGCCAGCAGCCAAGGGACAGGCGGCGGGGCCAACGTCCTGACTTTC
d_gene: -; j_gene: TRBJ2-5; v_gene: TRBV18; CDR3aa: CASSPGQVQETQYF; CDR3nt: TGTGCCAGCTCACCAGGGCAGGTCCAAGAGACCCAGTACTTC
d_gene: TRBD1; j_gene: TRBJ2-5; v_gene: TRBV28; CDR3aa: CASSGAGGEQTQYF; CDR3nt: TGTGCCAGCAGTGGGGCAGGGGGCGAGCAGACCCAGTACTTC
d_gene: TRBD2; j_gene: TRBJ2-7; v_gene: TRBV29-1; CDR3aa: CSVQLAGGHYEQYF; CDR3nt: TGCAGCGTCCAACTAGCGGGAGGACACTACGAGCAGTACTTC